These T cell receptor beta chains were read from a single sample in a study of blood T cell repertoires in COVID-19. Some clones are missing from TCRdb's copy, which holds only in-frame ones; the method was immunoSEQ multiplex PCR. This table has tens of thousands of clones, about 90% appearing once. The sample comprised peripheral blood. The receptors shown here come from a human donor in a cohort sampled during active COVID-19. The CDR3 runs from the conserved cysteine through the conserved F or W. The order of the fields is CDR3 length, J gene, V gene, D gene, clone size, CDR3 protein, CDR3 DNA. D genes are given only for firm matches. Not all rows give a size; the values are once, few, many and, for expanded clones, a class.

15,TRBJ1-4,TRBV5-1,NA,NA,CASSLGWGLGEKLFF,TGCGCCAGCAGCTTGGGTTGGGGGCTGGGGGAAAAACTGTTTTTT
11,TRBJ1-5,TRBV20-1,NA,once,CSARGGEPQHF,TGCAGTGCTAGGGGGGGGGAGCCCCAGCATTTT
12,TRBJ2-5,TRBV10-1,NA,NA,CASSVGRGDPNF,TGCGCCAGCAGTGTGGGGCGGGGAGACCCGAACTTC
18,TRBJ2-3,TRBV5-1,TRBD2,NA,CASSLGLAGDLSTDTQYF,TGCGCCAGCAGCTTGGGCCTAGCGGGAGACCTCTCCACAGATACGCAGTATTTT
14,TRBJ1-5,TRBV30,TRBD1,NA,CAWSQGQGEQPQHF,TGTGCCTGGAGCCAGGGACAGGGGGAGCAGCCCCAGCATTTT
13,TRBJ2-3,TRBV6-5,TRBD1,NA,CASRDRVTDTQYF,TGTGCCAGCAGGGACAGGGTGACAGATACGCAGTATTTT
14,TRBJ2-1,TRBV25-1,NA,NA,CASSESVRYNEQFF,TGTGCCAGCAGTGAATCTGTGAGGTACAATGAGCAGTTCTTC
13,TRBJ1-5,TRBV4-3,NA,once,CASSQIRDQPQHF,TGCGCCAGCAGCCAAATACGAGATCAGCCCCAGCATTTT
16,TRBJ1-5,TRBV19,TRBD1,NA,CASSRTGVPSNQPQHF,TGTGCCAGTAGCCGCACAGGGGTCCCCAGCAATCAGCCCCAGCATTTT
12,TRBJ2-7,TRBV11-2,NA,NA,CASSSNLLEQYF,TGTGCCAGCAGCTCAAATCTACTCGAGCAGTACTTC
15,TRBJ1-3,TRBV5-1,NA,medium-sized,CASSSTAYSGNTIYF,TGCGCCAGCAGCTCTACAGCCTACTCTGGAAACACCATATATTTT
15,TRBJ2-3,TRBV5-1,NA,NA,CASSLDYRSTDTQYF,TGCGCCAGCAGCTTGGATTACAGATCCACAGATACGCAGTATTTT
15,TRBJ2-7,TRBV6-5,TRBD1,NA,CASSPQTGPSYEQYF,TGTGCCAGCAGTCCACAGACAGGGCCCTCCTACGAGCAGTACTTC